This section outlines one T cell receptor (beta chain) sequence together with its context. The CDR3 consists of 15 residues. The germline gives CDR1 SEHNR, CDR2 FQNEAQ (reference sequence). Deletions cut 5 bases from V and 3 bases from J, with 13 bases between. The record originates from a study of blood T cell repertoires in COVID-19. Study-wide background: Spain, Italy and the United States supplied samples that represented acute and convalescent COVID-19.

Participants, roughly 18 to 100 years old, spanned around 26 US areas. Assignments of participants to cohorts depended upon their own reported clinical history. Sequencing used immunoSEQ multiplex PCR; TCRdb keeps in-frame clones, though not all of them. The sample consists of about 440,000 clones, approximately 90% of them appearing once. The gene calls are TRBV7-9 and TRBJ1-4; D ambiguous. Material: PBMCs or T cells enriched from blood (not recorded which). The sequence was collected from a woman between 18 and 29 years old with acute COVID-19. CDR3 nucleotide sequence: TGTGCCAGCAGCCCGTCGGTCTCGTCTAATGAAAAACTGTTTTTT. Encoded protein: CASSPSVSSNEKLFF.